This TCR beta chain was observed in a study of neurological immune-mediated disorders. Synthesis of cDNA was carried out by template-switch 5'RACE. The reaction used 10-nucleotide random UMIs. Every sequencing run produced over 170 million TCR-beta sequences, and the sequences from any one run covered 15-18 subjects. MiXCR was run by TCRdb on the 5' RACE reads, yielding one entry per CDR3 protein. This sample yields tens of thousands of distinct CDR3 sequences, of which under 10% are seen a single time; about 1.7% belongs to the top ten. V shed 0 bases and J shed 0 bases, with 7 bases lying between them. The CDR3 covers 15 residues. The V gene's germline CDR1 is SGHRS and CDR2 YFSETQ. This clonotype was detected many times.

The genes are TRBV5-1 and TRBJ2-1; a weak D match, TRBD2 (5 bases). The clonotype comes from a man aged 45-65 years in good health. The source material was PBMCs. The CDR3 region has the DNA TGCGCCAGCAGCTTGGAGCGGAACTCCTACAATGAGCAGTTCTTC. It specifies CASSLERNSYNEQFF.